Sequencing of this TCR beta chain was carried out in a study of blood T cell repertoires in COVID-19. The overall study: Collection of acute and convalescent COVID-19 samples took place in the United States, Italy and Spain. Sources were T cells, B-cell-depleted T cells, or PBMCs; the material itself was cDNA or gDNA.

Authors' processing steps: Researchers report that nucleated cell counts were estimated from reference gene primer amplification. The data were produced by immunoSEQ multiplex PCR, yet TCRdb's version contains in-frame clones alone and is incomplete. D and trimming were read from the DNA, whereas the V and J calls and clone size are those reported in that table. The data contain some 140,000 clones, around 80% of them seen just once; the ten biggest clones take up approximately 4%. Germline assignment: CDR1 KGHDR and CDR2 SFDVKD. The CDR3 length is 15 residues. Trimming took 3 bases from V and 1 from J; bases not matched to a gene: 3.

Sequencing was carried out using peripheral blood. The clonotype originates from a man in his sixties with acute or convalescent COVID-19. The chain combines TRBV24-1 with TRBJ2-5; TRBD1 agrees at 8 bases. This CDR3 is CATSDKDRGQETQYF. The CDR3 DNA is TGTGCCACCAGTGATAAAGACAGGGGCCAAGAGACCCAGTACTTC.